The present entry profiles one T cell receptor beta chain with its context. Its antigen is not known. The table came from immunoSEQ multiplex PCR; TCRdb's copy has only in-frame clones and leaves some out. The sample lists about 220,000 clones, around nine tenths occurring once. The data originate from a study of Ad26.COV2.S vaccination and SARS-CoV-2 variants. Study at large: Recipients of Ad26.COV2.S got it intramuscularly, once or twice 56 days apart. Notes on the study in general: The study found similar non-spike TCR breadth in vaccine and placebo recipients.

As for treatment: around 19 received Ad26.COV2.S at low or high dose, single or two shots; several received placebo; per-sample allocation not given. Day 63 after the first injection of vaccine or placebo was the sampling time. Cohort 1b enrolled adults aged 18-55 years in Boston. J was trimmed by 4 bases and V by 4 bases; bases with no gene match: 7. The length of the CDR3 is 15 residues. The germline V gene has CDR1 SGHDN and CDR2 FVKESK. The TCR sequence derives from a person aged 18 to 59 who received the Ad26.COV2.S COVID-19 vaccine or a placebo. This rearrangement joins TRBV14 to TRBJ2-3, with TRBD1 identical over 8 bases. Sequenced here: peripheral blood, sampled in a trial of Ad26.COV2.S vaccine versus placebo. Written as DNA, the CDR3 is TGTGCCAGCAGCCTCCGGGACAGGCGAGCAGATACGCAGTATTTT. This encodes CASSLRDRRADTQYF.